Each of the 14 T cell receptor beta chains below was sequenced from the same sample in a study of blood T cell repertoires in COVID-19. Profiling relied on immunoSEQ multiplex PCR, and the TCRdb table lists in-frame clones only, not all of them. The sample shows about 200,000 clones, roughly 90% of them seen only once. Sequenced input: peripheral blood. The origin of the receptors is a man between 18 and 35 years old with active or convalescent COVID-19.

The chain joins TRBV28 to TRBJ1-4; 9 bases are a match to TRBD1. V was pared by 5 bases and J by 8 bases, with 6 bases of the junction left unmatched. The CDR3 sequence is 14 residues long. Germline V gene data show CDR1 as MDHEN and CDR2 as SYDVKM. CDR3 sequence reads: CASSPGTGWEKLFF. CDR3 in DNA: TGTGCCAGCAGTCCGGGGACAGGGTGGGAAAAACTGTTTTTT.

The chain has TRBV4-1 and TRBJ1-1, with D possibly being TRBD1 (6 bases). V lost 0 bases and J 5 bases, leaving 10 bases between the germline ends. Germline lookup yields CDR1 MGHRA and CDR2 YSYEKL. This CDR3 region has 14 residues. The CDR3 region has the DNA TGCGCCAGCAGCCAAGATCAGGGGCATACTGAAGCTTTCTTT. This gives the protein CASSQDQGHTEAFF.

This clone showed up just once. The chain couples TRBV27 to TRBJ2-7; 7 positions agree with TRBD2. Germline CDR1 is MNHEY and CDR2 is SMNVEV (reference sequence). There are 15 residues in the CDR3. V lost 5 bases and J lost 5; bases outside the gene matches: 12. Here the CDR3 reads CASSMRGLWGNEQYF. The DNA for the CDR3 is TGTGCCAGCAGTATGCGGGGGTTGTGGGGGAACGAGCAGTACTTC.

The chain couples TRBV5-1 to TRBJ2-6; 7 bases map to TRBD1. Trimming took 4 bases from V and 2 from J; bases not matched to a gene: 3. Looked up from germline, CDR1 is SGHRS and CDR2 is YFSETQ. This CDR3 region has 15 residues. CDR3: CASSPGTAGANVLTF. CDR3 coding DNA: TGCGCCAGCAGCCCGGGGACAGCTGGGGCCAACGTCCTGACTTTC.

The chain carries TRBV9 and TRBJ2-1, with D maybe TRBD2 (6 bases). The CDR3 sequence is 15 residues long. Germline assignment: CDR1 SGDLS and CDR2 YYNGEE. Between the trimmed V and J ends, which lost 4 bases and 5 bases, there was a span of 16 bases. CDR3 loop: CASSPQEGADNEQFF. The CDR3 nucleotides are TGTGCCAGCAGCCCACAGGAGGGTGCTGACAATGAGCAGTTCTTC.

This chain connects TRBV6-1 to TRBJ2-3; no clear D. V lost 2 bases to trimming and J lost 4 bases, with 4 bases between them. The CDR3 has 12 residues. CDR1 is MNHNS and CDR2 is SASEGT in the germline V gene. CDR3 coding DNA: TGTGCCAGCAGTGAATCCGCAGATACGCAGTATTTT. It yields the protein CASSESADTQYF.

V is TRBV7-2 and J is TRBJ2-7; D gene unclear. CDR3 size: 11 residues. V lost 5 bases to trimming and J lost 1 base, with 3 bases between them. Germline loops: CDR1 SGHTA, CDR2 FQGNSA. Here the CDR3 reads CASSPSYEQYF. CDR3 nucleotide sequence: TGTGCCAGCAGCCCGTCCTACGAGCAGTACTTC.

This clone was found once. J is TRBJ1-4 and V is TRBV2; D gene unclear. V was pared by 4 bases and J by 0 bases, with 9 bases between. Germline V gives CDR1 SNHLY, CDR2 FYNNEI. The CDR3 extends over 15 amino acids. CDR3 sequence reads: CASSGQQSTNEKLFF. In DNA form, the CDR3 reads TGTGCCAGCAGTGGGCAACAGTCAACTAATGAAAAACTGTTTTTT.

The CDR3 nucleotides are TGTGCCAGCAGCTTAGCTGAGGCCTATGGCTACACCTTC. This encodes CASSLAEAYGYTF. The chain combines TRBV7-9 with TRBJ1-2; D is undetermined. Germline V gene data show CDR1 as SEHNR and CDR2 as FQNEAQ (reference sequence). The CDR3 sequence is 13 residues long. Trimming shortened V by 0 bases and J by 4 bases, and 6 bases separated the two germline ends.

This clone was seen a few times. The rearrangement uses TRBV5-1 and TRBJ1-3, with 7 bases matching TRBD1. Germline V lookup: CDR1 SGHRS, CDR2 YFSETQ. This CDR3 region has 16 residues. The V gene end was trimmed by 0 bases and the J gene end by 0 bases; junction bases not matched to a gene: 3. The CDR3 loop is CASSLAWTGSGNTIYF. The CDR3 DNA is TGCGCCAGCAGCTTGGCATGGACAGGCTCTGGAAACACCATATATTTT. The whole variable domain, filled in from reference TRBV5-1 and TRBJ1-3, reads KAGVTQTPRYLIKTRGQQVTLSCSPISGHRSVSWYQQTPGQGLQFLFEYFSETQRNKGNFPGRFSGRQFSNSRSEMNVSTLELGDSALYLCASSLAWTGSGNTIYFGEGSWLTVV.

The rearrangement joins TRBV7-2 to TRBJ2-7; TRBD1 is a possible D gene (6 bases). V was pared by 5 bases and J by 2 bases, with 16 bases between. The CDR3 is 15 residues long. Germline V gene data show CDR1 as SGHTA and CDR2 as FQGNSA. CDR3 sequence reads: CASSPFSRDTYEQYF. In nucleotides, the CDR3 is TGTGCCAGCAGCCCCTTTAGCCGGGACACCTACGAGCAGTACTTC.

This rearrangement joins TRBV6-5 to TRBJ1-4, with TRBD1 as a possible D gene (6 bases). Germline V gives CDR1 MNHEY, CDR2 SVGAGI. Trimming pared 6 bases from V and 0 bases from J, leaving 11 bases between. The CDR3 sequence is 15 residues long. The CDR3 loop is CASRKNRATNEKLFF. CDR3 coding DNA: TGTGCCAGCAGAAAAAACAGGGCAACTAATGAAAAACTGTTTTTT.

This clone came up once. The chain is built from TRBV6-2 or TRBV6-3 and TRBJ2-7; TRBD2 agrees at 7 bases. The CDR3 length is 17 residues. V shed 6 bases, J shed 1 base, and the junction held 15 bases outside the gene matches. Germline CDR1 and CDR2: MNHEY and SVGEGT. The CDR3 region is CASSKDSSGTDSYEQYF. The CDR3 coding sequence is TGTGCCAGCAGCAAAGACTCGAGCGGGACGGATTCCTACGAGCAGTACTTC.

The gene calls are TRBV2 and TRBJ1-5; D is possibly TRBD1 (5 bases). The V and J ends lost 6 bases and 4 bases respectively, with 10 bases between them. The CDR3 length is 13 residues. CDR1 is SNHLY and CDR2 is FYNNEI in the germline V gene. CDR3 nucleotide sequence: TGTGCCAGCAGCTCACAGGCAAATCAGCCCCAGCATTTT. This gives the protein CASSSQANQPQHF.